The 7 T cell receptor beta chains in this list originate from one sample, sequenced in a study of T cell changes during pregnancy in multiple sclerosis. The repertoire was sequenced with immunoSEQ multiplex PCR; TCRdb's copy has only in-frame clones and lacks some. The top ten hold 1.5% to 1.9% of the sample, which has some 110,000 clones, roughly 92% seen once. The material was peripheral blood, obtained in the third trimester of pregnancy. These receptors came from a female donor with multiple sclerosis, enrolled in a pregnancy study.

This clone was observed a few times. The chain uses TRBV7-9 and TRBJ1-6; D is ambiguous. V was shortened by 1 base and J by 8 bases, with 12 bases between the two germline ends. This CDR3 has 15 residues. Germline assignment: CDR1 SEHNR and CDR2 FQNEAQ (reference sequence). The CDR3 loop is CASSLVTNGDSPLHF. Written as DNA, the CDR3 is TGTGCCAGCAGCTTAGTGACAAACGGGGATTCACCCCTCCACTTT.

The chain's CDR3 is CASSLLVLAASTKETQYF. The CDR3 DNA reads as TGTGCCAGCAGCTTACTAGTTCTAGCGGCTTCAACCAAAGAGACCCAGTACTTC. V and J are TRBV7-2 and TRBJ2-5, with 7 bases aligning to TRBD2. After removal of 2 bases from V and 3 bases from J, the junction contained 15 bases not matched to a gene. This CDR3 contains 18 residues. Germline-derived CDR1 and CDR2 are SGHTA and FQGNSA. The variable domain in full, with the rest retrieved from reference TRBV7-2 and TRBJ2-5, is GAGVSQSPSNKVTEKGKDVELRCDPISGHTALYWYRQSLGQGLEFLIYFQGNSAPDKSGLPSDRFSAERTGGSVSTLTIQRTQQEDSAVYLCASSLLVLAASTKETQYFGPGTRLLVL.

V and J are TRBV18 and TRBJ1-1; no clear D. The CDR3 has 14 residues. Germline V CDR1 and CDR2: KGHSH, LQKENI. V lost 3 bases and J lost 4, with 12 bases in between. Written as DNA, the CDR3 is TGTGCCAGCTCACCCAGGACTGGGATCACTGAAGCTTTCTTT. Its translation is CASSPRTGITEAFF.

This clone came up many times. V is TRBV5-4 and J is TRBJ2-3; 9 bases map to TRBD2. With 4 bases clipped from V and 6 bases from J, the junction kept 9 bases outside the gene matches. CDR3 length: 15 amino acids. Looked up from germline, CDR1 is SGHNT and CDR2 is YYREEE (reference sequence). CDR3 protein: CASSPASGGWDTQYF. The DNA of the CDR3 is TGTGCCAGCAGCCCCGCCAGCGGGGGGTGGGATACGCAGTATTTT.

V and J are TRBV7-9 and TRBJ1-1; no clear D. V was shortened by 8 bases and J by 4 bases, with 14 bases between the two germline ends. Germline values: CDR1 SEHNR, CDR2 FQNEAQ (reference sequence). There are 13 residues in the CDR3. CDR3 loop: CASVYATGTEAFF. CDR3 bases: TGTGCCAGCGTCTACGCCACGGGCACTGAAGCTTTCTTT.

The rearrangement links TRBV29-1 to TRBJ1-1, with D possibly being TRBD1 (5 bases). Germline loops: CDR1 SQVTM, CDR2 ANQGSEA. The V end was cut by 3 bases, the J end by 0 bases, with 11 bases between. The CDR3 loop spans 14 amino acids. CDR3 in amino acids: CSVDMGGMNTEAFF. The CDR3 bases are TGCAGCGTTGATATGGGGGGGATGAACACTGAAGCTTTCTTT.

This chain connects TRBV30 to TRBJ2-7; D may be TRBD1 (7 bases). This CDR3 contains 12 residues. Trimming stripped 5 bases from V and 3 bases from J, with 11 bases between. Germline CDR1 and CDR2: GTSNPN and SVGIG (reference sequence). CDR3 DNA: TGTGCCTGGTCGGGGGACAGCTACGAGCAGTACTTC. Translation: CAWSGDSYEQYF.